Below, one TCR beta chain is given with its context. One base away lies a much larger clone, so this may be a sequencing read error. This specimen comes from a study of blood T cells in healthy people across ages. Together with a sample-barcoded 5' primer, a J-beta primer mix was included in a second PCR lasting roughly 6 to 12 cycles. TCRdb processed the 5' RACE reads anew with MiXCR; each CDR3 protein has one entry. The repertoire has 800,000 to 950,000 distinct CDR3 sequences, around 29% of them found once; the top ten carry roughly 10%. The sample also formed part of further work on T cells of mothers and their children. From that paper: M1S, a second-PCR primer, added sample barcodes and 2-4 random nucleotides. Versus unrelated pairs, overlap was slightly higher in related mother-child pairs, without reaching significance.

This sequence originates from a woman aged 40 to 50 in good health. The sample taken for sequencing was blood.

Here the CDR3 DNA reads TGTACCAGCAGCCCGGAGGCGGGGCCCCCCTACGAGCAGTACTTC. It is translated as CTSSPEAGPPYEQYF. This chain connects TRBV7-8 to TRBJ2-7; perhaps TRBD2 as D (6 bases). Germline V lookup: CDR1 SGHVS, CDR2 FQNEAQ. The CDR3 has 15 residues.